The clone carrying this T cell receptor beta chain was counted a single time. The sample is drawn from a study of neurological immune-mediated disorders. V was pared by 4 bases and J by 5 bases, with 9 bases of the junction left unmatched. Germline V gives CDR1 MNHEY, CDR2 SVGAGI. This CDR3 contains 16 residues. Stored at -80 C, 2 million PBMCs were the source of the unsorted libraries. By 5'RACE with 10-nucleotide random UMIs, the cDNA was made. TCRdb analysed the 5' RACE reads with MiXCR anew, one entry per CDR3 protein. The table shows about 60,000 distinct CDR3 sequences, with more than 3% occurring only once.

This TCR was sampled from a man younger than 45 with multiple sclerosis. Sequenced sample: PBMCs. The chain couples TRBV6-5 to TRBJ2-2, with 8 bases identical to TRBD1. CDR3 loop: CASSFGWTGRTGELFF. The CDR3 region has the DNA TGTGCCAGCAGTTTCGGCTGGACAGGGAGAACCGGGGAGCTGTTTTTT.